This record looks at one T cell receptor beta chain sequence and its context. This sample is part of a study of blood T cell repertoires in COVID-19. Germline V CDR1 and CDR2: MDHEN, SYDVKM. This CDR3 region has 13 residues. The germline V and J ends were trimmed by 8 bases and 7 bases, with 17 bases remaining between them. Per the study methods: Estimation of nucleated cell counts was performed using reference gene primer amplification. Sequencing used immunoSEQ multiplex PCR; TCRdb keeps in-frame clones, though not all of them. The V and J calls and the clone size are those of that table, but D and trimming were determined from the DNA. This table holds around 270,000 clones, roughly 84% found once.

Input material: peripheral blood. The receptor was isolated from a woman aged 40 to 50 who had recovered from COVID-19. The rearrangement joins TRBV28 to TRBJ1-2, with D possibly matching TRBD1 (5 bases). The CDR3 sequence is CASYHPGGGGYTF. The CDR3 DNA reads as TGTGCCAGCTACCACCCGGGGGGTGGTGGCTACACCTTC.